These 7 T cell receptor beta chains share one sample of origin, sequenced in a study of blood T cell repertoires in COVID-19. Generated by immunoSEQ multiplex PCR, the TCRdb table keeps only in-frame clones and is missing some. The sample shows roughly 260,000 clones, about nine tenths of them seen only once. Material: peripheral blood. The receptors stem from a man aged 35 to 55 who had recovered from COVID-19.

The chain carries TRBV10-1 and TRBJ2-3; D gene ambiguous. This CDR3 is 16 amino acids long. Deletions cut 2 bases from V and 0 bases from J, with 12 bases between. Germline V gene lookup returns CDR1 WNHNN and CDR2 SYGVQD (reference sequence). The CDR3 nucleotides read TGCGCCAGCAGTGAGGCGGCGCGATCAAGCACAGATACGCAGTATTTT. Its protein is CASSEAARSSTDTQYF.

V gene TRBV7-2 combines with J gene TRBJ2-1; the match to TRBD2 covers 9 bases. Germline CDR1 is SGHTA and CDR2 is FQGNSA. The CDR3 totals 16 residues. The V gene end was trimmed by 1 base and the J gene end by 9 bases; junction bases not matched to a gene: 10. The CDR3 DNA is TGTGCCAGCAGCTTAGTTCGGGCGGGAGGGCTGAGTGAGCAGTTCTTC. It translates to CASSLVRAGGLSEQFF.

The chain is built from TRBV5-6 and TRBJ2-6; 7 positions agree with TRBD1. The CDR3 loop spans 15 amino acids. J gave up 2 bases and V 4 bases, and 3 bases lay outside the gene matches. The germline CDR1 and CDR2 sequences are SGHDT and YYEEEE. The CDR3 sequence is CASSPTGAGANVLTF. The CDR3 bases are TGTGCCAGCAGCCCCACAGGGGCTGGGGCCAACGTCCTGACTTTC.

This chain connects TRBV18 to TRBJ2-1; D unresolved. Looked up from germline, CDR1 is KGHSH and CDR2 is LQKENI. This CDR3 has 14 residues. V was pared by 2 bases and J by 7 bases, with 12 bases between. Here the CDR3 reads CASSPEATSNEQFF. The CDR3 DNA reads TGTGCCAGCTCACCAGAGGCCACCTCGAATGAGCAGTTCTTC. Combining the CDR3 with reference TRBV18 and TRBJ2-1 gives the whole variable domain NAGVMQNPRHLVRRRGQEARLRCSPMKGHSHVYWYRQLPEEGLKFMVYLQKENIIDESGMPKERFSAEFPKEGPSILRIQQVVRGDSAAYFCASSPEATSNEQFFGPGTRLTVL.

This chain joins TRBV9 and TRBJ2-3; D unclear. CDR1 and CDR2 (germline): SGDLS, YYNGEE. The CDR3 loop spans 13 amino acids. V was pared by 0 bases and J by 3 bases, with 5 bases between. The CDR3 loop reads CASSVALTDTQYF. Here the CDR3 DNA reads TGTGCCAGCAGCGTAGCTTTGACAGATACGCAGTATTTT.

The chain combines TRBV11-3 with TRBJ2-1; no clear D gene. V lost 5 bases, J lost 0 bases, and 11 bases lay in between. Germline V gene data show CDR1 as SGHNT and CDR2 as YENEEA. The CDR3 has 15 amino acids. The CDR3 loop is CASSRSESSYNEQFF. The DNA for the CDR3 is TGTGCCAGCAGCCGCTCGGAGAGCTCCTACAATGAGCAGTTCTTC.

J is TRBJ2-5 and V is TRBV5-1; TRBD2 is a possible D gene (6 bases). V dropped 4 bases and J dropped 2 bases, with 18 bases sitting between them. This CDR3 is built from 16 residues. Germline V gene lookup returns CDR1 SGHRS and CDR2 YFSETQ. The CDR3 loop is CASSQSIRDSQETQYF. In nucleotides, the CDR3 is TGCGCCAGCAGCCAGTCGATACGGGACTCGCAAGAGACCCAGTACTTC. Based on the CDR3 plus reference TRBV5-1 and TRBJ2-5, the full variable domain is KAGVTQTPRYLIKTRGQQVTLSCSPISGHRSVSWYQQTPGQGLQFLFEYFSETQRNKGNFPGRFSGRQFSNSRSEMNVSTLELGDSALYLCASSQSIRDSQETQYFGPGTRLLVL.